The source of this T cell receptor beta chain is a study of human versus mouse CDR3 diversity and MHC coevolution (dated by TCRdb to about 2017). About the full investigation: According to reports, the immunoSEQ assay detects one in 200,000 T cells and minimizes multiplex PCR amplification bias. Across mouse and human samples, each sample had between about 0.6 x 10^7 and 1.7 x 10^7 valid reads. As a reference point for TCR selection on multiple MHC II alleles, the study used human naive CD4 T cell repertoires and compared them against human-TCR-locus transgenic mice that have a single MHC II. Three healthy volunteer blood donors were included in the human cohort, with one aged 30 to 40, one aged 40 to 50 and one aged 60 to 70 at collection. Findings and caveats that apply to the study as a whole: On average, humans had more CDR3 deletions and insertions than mice, indicating greater exonuclease and TdT activity. iCHAO1 estimates gave humans the largest TCR beta repertoire, about 1.6 million clonotypes, attributed likely to selection by multiple MHC II molecules. Most of the three human donors showed the lowest clonal inequality scores among all compared groups. Because human T cells were selected on roughly 6 MHC II alleles, repertoire diversity in humans and mice was not considered directly comparable.

Genomic DNA was extracted from the sorted cells using the QIAGEN blood and tissue kit and was quantified on a NanoDrop 1000. Using multiplex PCR of genomic DNA, the immunoSEQ platform deep sequenced and quantified the TCR alpha and beta chains. The original pipeline was this. Annotation of the TCR sequences relied on IMGT gene and region definitions. Out-of-frame rearrangements served as a stand-in for the preselection repertoire and were compared with in-frame clonotypes. The iCHAO1 estimator provided with the immunoSEQ platform was used to estimate repertoire size. A Gini index based on the Lorenz curve was applied to in-frame amino acid clonotypes to measure clonal inequality. The intersect function of the R package tcR was used to count shared clonotypes, and the Jaccard index was used to score similarity. Principal component analysis of V, J and V-J usage frequencies was run with the R prcomp function without normalization. TCRdb mirrors the immuneACCESS table, restricted to in-frame sequences. Some clones are absent from its copies; in checked studies, under half trace to an unresolved V gene, and the reason for the others is unknown. V, J and clone size are those of that table, while D and trimming were read from the DNA. The sample table records some 80,000 clones; around 90% of these occur just once. Around 0.15% of the sample is in the top ten clones.

Naive CD4 T cells, defined as CD45RO-negative and CD62L-positive, were isolated from PBMCs by fluorescence-activated cell sorting. About 52 ml of fresh peripheral blood was drawn per donor, and PBMCs were isolated by Ficoll density centrifugation. All samples were sorted on a FACSAria III instrument and reached purity above 85%. Its CDR3 holds 20 amino acids, cysteine through phenylalanine. This entry keeps only the CDR3 DNA: 60 bases, framed from base 1. V is reduced by 2 bases and J by 5 bases, leaving a spacing of 28 bases between them. Looking up the germline V gene yields CDR1 SGHDN and CDR2 FVKESK. This clone was detected a few times. No cognate antigen has been identified for it. Base qualities are not recorded, but no much larger clone differs from it by a single base.

Rearrangement joined TRBV14 to TRBJ2-1; 6 matching bases give a weak D call of TRBD2. The TCR was taken from a person aged 30-70 years in good health. Specimen: naive CD4+ T cells from blood. What the cell subset or site label conveys for this sample: CD45RO-negative CD62L-positive naive CD4 T cells. The bases are TGTGCCAGCAGCCAAAGAACAGTCGCGATCCGGACTACCCGCGACAATGAGCAGTTCTTC. This translates into CASSQRTVAIRTTRDNEQFF.